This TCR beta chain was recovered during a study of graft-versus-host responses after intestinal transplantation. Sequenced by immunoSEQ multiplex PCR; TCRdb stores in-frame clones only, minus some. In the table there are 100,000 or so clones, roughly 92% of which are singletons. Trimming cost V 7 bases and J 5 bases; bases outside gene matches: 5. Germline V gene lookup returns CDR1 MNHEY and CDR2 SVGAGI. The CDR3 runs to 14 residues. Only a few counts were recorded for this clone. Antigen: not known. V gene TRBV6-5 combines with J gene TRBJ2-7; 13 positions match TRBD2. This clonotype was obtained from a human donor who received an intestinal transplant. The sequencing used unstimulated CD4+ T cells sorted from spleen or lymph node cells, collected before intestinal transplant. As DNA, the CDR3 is TGTGCCAGCACCAGACTAGCGGGAGGCCACGAGCAGTACTTC. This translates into CASTRLAGGHEQYF.